This TCR beta chain is drawn from a study of shared clonotypes between healthy human individuals. Study details: Donors were a couple of women and a few men aged 18 to 49.

Whole-study results and caveats: Across subsets, estimated richness was generally greater for naive than for memory populations. Incomplete sequencing of sorted subsets was indicated by rarefaction despite large depth.

Sequencing used immunoSEQ multiplex PCR; TCRdb keeps in-frame clones, though not all of them. The profile shows 2 million to 2.5 million clones, under 95% of them singletons. This clone has only a few counts. Its antigen is as yet unknown. Germline lookup yields CDR1 LGHNT and CDR2 FRNRAP. J lost 15 bases, V lost 6 bases, and 15 bases had no gene match. CDR3 length equals 14 residues. Sequencing was carried out using naive CD4+ T cells from PBMCs. Subset here: CD45RA+ positively selected. J is TRBJ2-1 and V is TRBV12-5; 9 bases line up with TRBD1. The sequence was collected from a man between 18 and 29 years old in good health. Some clones in this sample may be carry-over from other donors' samples. The CDR3 region has the DNA TGTGCTAGTGGACGTACCGGGACAGGGTCAGGTCGGTTCTTC. Translated: CASGRTGTGSGRFF.